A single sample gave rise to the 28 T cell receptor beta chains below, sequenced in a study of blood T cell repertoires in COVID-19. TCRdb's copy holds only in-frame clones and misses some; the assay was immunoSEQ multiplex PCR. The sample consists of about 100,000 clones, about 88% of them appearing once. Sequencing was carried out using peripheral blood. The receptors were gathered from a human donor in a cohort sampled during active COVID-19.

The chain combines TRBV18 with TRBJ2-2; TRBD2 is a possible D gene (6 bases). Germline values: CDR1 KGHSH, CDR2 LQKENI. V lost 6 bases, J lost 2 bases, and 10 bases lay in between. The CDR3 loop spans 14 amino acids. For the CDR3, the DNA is TGTGCCAGCTCCCCGCGGGACAACACCGGGGAGCTGTTTTTT. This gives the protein CASSPRDNTGELFF.

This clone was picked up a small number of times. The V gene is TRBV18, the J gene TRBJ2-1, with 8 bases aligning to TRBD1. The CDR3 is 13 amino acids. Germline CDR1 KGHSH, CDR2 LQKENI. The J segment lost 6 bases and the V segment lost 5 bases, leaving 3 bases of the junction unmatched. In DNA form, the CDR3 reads TGTGCCAGCTCATCTGACAGGGGCAATGAGCAGTTCTTC. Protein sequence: CASSSDRGNEQFF.

The CDR3 DNA reads as TGTGCCAGCAGTTCGGGGGGCTGGACAGATACGCAGTATTTT. It is translated as CASSSGGWTDTQYF. The chain has TRBV28 and TRBJ2-3; TRBD2 might be the D (7 bases). Trimming took 4 bases from V and 3 from J, leaving 11 bases between them. Germline V lookup: CDR1 MDHEN, CDR2 SYDVKM. The CDR3 is made up of 14 amino acids.

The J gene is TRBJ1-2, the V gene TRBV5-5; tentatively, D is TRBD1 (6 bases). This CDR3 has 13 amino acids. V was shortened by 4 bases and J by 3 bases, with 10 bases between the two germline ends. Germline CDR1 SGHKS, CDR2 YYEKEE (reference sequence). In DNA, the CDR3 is TGTGCCAGCAGCCTGACAGGTTACTATGGCTACACCTTC. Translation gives CASSLTGYYGYTF.

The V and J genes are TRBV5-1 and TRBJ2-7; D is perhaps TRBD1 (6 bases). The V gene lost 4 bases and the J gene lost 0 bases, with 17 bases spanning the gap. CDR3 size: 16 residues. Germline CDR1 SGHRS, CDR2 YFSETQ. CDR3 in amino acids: CASSEDSFSASYEQYF. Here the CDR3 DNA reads TGCGCCAGCAGCGAGGACAGCTTTTCTGCCTCCTACGAGCAGTACTTC.

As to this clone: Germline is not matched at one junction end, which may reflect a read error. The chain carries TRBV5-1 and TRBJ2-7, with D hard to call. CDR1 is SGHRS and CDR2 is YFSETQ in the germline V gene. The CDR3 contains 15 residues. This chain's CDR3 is CASRPSILESSEQYF. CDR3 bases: TGCGCCAGCCGACCTTCAATCCTAGAGTCCTCCGAGCAGTACTTC.

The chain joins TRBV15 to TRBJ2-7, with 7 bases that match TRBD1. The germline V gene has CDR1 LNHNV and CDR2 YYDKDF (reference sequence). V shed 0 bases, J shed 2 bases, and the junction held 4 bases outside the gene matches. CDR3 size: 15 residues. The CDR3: CATSRDYTGAYEQYF. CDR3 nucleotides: TGTGCCACCAGCAGAGATTATACAGGGGCCTACGAGCAGTACTTC.

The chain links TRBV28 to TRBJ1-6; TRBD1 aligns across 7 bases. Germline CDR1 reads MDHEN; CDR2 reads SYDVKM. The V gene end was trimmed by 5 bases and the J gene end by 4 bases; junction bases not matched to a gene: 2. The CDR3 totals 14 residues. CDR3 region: CASSKGQYNSPLHF. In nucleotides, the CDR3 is TGTGCCAGCAGTAAGGGACAGTATAATTCACCCCTCCACTTT. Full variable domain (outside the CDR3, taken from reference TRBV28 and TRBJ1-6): DVKVTQSSRYLVKRTGEKVFLECVQDMDHENMFWYRQDPGLGLRLIYFSYDVKMKEKGDIPEGYSVSREKKERFSLILESASTNQTSMYLCASSKGQYNSPLHFGNGTRLTVT.

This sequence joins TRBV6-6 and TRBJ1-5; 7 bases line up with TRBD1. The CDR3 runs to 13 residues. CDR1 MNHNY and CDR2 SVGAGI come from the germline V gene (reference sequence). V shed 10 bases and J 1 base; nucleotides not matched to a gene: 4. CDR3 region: CATRGQSNQPQHF. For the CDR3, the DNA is TGTGCCACCAGGGGACAGAGCAATCAGCCCCAGCATTTT.

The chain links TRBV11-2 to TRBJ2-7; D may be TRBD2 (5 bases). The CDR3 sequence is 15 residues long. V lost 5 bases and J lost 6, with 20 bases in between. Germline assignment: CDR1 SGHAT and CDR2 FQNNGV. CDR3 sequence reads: CASSEEASDTSEQYF. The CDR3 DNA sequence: TGTGCCAGCAGCGAGGAGGCTTCGGATACGTCCGAGCAGTACTTC.

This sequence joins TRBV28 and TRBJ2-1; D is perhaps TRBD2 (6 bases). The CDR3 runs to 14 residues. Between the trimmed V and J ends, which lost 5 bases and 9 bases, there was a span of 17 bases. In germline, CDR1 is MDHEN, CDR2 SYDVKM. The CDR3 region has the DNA TGTGCCAGCAGTGAGGGACTCGGACTCCGTGAGCAGTTCTTC. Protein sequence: CASSEGLGLREQFF.

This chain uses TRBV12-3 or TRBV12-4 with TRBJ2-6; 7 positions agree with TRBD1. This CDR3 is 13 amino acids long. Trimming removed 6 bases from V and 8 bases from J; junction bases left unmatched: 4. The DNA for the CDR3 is TGTGCCAGCAGCCTAGGGGGCTCCAACGTCCTGACTTTC. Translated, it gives CASSLGGSNVLTF.

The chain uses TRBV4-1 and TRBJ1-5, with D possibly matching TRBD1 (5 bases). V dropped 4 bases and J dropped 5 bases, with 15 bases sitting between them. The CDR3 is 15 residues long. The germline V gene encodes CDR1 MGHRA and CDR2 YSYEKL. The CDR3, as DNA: TGCGCCAGCAGCCTTGGAGGGCAGGGTGATCAGCCCCAGCATTTT. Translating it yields CASSLGGQGDQPQHF.

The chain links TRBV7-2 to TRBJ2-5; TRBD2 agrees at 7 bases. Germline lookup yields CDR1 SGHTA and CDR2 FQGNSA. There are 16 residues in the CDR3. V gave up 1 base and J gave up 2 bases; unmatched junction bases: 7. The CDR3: CASSLVAGVLQETQYF. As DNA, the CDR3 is TGTGCCAGCAGCTTAGTGGCGGGGGTCCTTCAAGAGACCCAGTACTTC.

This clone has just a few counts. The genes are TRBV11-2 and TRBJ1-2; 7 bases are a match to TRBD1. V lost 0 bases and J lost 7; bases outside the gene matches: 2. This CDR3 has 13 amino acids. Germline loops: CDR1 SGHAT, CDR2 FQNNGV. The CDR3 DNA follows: TGTGCCAGCAGCTTAGAAGGGGGCAGTGGCTACACCTTC. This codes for CASSLEGGSGYTF. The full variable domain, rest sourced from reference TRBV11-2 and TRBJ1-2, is EAGVAQSPRYKIIEKRQSVAFWCNPISGHATLYWYQQILGQGPKLLIQFQNNGVVDDSQLPKDRFSAERLKGVDSTLKIQPAKLEDSAVYLCASSLEGGSGYTFGSGTRLTVV.

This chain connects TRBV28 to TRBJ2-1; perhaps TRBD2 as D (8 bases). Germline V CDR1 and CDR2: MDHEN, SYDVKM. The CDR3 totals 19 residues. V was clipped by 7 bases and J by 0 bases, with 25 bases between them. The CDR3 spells CASTKGASGYSSSYNEQFF. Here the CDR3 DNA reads TGTGCCAGCACCAAGGGGGCTAGCGGGTATTCAAGCTCCTACAATGAGCAGTTCTTC.

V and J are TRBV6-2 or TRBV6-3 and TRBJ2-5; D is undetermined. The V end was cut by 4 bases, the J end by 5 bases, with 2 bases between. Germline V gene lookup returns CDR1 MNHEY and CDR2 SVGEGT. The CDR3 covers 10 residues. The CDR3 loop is CASSSETQYF. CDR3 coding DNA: TGTGCCAGCAGTTCGGAGACCCAGTACTTC.

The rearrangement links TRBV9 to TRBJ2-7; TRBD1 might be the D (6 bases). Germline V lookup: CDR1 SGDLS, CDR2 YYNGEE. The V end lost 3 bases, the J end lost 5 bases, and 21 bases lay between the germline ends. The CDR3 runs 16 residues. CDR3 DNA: TGTGCCAGCAGCGCGGGACGACCCACGGCAGGGGACGAGCAGTACTTC. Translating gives CASSAGRPTAGDEQYF.

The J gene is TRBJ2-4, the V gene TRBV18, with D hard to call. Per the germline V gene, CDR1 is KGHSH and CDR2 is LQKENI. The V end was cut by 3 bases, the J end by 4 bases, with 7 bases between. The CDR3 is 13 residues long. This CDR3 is CASSPKLKNIQYF. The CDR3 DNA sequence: TGTGCCAGCTCACCGAAGCTGAAAAACATTCAGTACTTC.

For the CDR3, the DNA is TGTGCCAGCATAGAAGAAATCCGTGGCTACACCTTC. This sequence encodes CASIEEIRGYTF. The chain has TRBV6-5 and TRBJ1-2; D unresolved. The length of the CDR3 is 12 residues. Trimming stripped 7 bases from V and 7 bases from J, with 13 bases between. Germline V gene lookup returns CDR1 MNHEY and CDR2 SVGAGI.

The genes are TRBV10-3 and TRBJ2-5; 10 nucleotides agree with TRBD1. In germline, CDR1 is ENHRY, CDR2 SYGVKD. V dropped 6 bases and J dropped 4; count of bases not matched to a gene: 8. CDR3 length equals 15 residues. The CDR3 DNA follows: TGTGCCATCAGCGCGACAGGGGGCGGCGGAGAGACCCAGTACTTC. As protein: CAISATGGGGETQYF.

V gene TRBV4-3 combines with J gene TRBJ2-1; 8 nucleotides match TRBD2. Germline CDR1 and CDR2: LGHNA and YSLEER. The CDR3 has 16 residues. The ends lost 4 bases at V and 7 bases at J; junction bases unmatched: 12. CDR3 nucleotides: TGCGCCAGCAGCCGCCGCTTCGCGGGGGGAGGGAATGAGCAGTTCTTC. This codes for CASSRRFAGGGNEQFF.

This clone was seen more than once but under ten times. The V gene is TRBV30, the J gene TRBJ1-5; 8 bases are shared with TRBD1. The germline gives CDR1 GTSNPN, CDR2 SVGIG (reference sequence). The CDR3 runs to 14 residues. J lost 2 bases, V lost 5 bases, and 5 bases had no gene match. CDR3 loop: CAWDETGGNQPQHF. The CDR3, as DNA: TGTGCCTGGGATGAGACAGGGGGCAATCAGCCCCAGCATTTT.

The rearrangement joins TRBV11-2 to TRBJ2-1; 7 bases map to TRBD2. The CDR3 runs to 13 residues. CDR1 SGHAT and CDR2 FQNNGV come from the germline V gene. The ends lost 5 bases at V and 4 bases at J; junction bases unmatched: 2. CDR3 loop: CASSRAGYNEQFF. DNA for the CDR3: TGTGCCAGCAGCAGAGCGGGGTACAATGAGCAGTTCTTC. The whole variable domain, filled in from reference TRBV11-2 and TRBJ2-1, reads EAGVAQSPRYKIIEKRQSVAFWCNPISGHATLYWYQQILGQGPKLLIQFQNNGVVDDSQLPKDRFSAERLKGVDSTLKIQPAKLEDSAVYLCASSRAGYNEQFFGPGTRLTVL.

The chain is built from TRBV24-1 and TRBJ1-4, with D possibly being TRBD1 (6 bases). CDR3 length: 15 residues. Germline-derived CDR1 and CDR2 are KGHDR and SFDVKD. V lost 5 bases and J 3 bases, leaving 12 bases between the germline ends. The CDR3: CATSATGSANEKLFF. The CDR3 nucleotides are TGTGCCACCAGTGCTACAGGGTCGGCTAATGAAAAACTGTTTTTT.

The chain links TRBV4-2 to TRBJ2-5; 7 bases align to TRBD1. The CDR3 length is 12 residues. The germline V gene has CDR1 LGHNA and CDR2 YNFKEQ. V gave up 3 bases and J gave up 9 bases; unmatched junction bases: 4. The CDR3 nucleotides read TGTGCCAGCAGCCACGGACAGGCCCCCCAGTACTTC. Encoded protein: CASSHGQAPQYF.

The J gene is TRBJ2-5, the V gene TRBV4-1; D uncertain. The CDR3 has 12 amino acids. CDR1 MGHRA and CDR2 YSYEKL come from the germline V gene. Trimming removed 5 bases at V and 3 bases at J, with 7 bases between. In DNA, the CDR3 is TGCGCCAGCAGCGCGGAAGAAGAGACCCAGTACTTC. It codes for CASSAEEETQYF.

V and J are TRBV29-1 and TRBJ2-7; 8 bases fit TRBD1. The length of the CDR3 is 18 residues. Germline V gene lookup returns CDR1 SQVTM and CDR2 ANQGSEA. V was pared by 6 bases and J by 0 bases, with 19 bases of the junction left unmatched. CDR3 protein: CSVGEAGGIGQGSYEQYF. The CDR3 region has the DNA TGCAGCGTCGGAGAGGCCGGGGGTATAGGACAGGGCTCCTACGAGCAGTACTTC.